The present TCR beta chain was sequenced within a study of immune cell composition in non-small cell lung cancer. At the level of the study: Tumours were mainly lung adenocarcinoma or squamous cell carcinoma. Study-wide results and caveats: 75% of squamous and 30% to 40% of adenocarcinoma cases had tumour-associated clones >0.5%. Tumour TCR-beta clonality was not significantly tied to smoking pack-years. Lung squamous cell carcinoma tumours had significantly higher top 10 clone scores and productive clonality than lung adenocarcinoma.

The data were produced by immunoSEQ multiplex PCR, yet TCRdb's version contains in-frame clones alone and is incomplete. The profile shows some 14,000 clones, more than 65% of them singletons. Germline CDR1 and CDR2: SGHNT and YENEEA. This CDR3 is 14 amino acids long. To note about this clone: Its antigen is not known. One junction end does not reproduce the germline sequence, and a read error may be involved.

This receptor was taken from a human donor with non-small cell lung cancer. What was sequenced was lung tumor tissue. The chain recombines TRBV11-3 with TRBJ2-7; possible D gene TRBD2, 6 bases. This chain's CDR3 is CASSLNRGINDQYF. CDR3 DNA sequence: TGTGCCAGCAGCCTAAACCGGGGGATAAACGACCAGTACTTC.